A single sample is the source of the 30 T cell receptor beta chains below, sequenced in a study of CXCR3-negative and CXCR3-positive naive CD8 T cells. Study findings and constraints: Higher TRB CDR3 hydrophobicity marked CXCR3-positive naive cells relative to CXCR3-negative naive cells.

Preparation of TRB cDNA libraries relied on 5' RACE carrying UMI labels. TCRdb reanalyzed the 5' RACE reads, giving one entry per CDR3 protein sequence and no DNA. The ten top clones account for over 0.25%, within a sample of some 150,000 distinct CDR3 sequences. Antigen specificity for these receptors is unknown. The sequenced material came from naive CXCR3+ CD8+ T cells from blood. Subset: CD45RO-CCR7+CD27+CD95- naive CD8+ T cells expressing CXCR3 (TNR3+). The source is a human donor in good health. Some clones in this sample may be carry-over from other donors' samples.

V gene TRBV7-9 combines with J gene TRBJ2-7; TCRdb's D gene call, TRBD2, goes unchecked for lack of DNA. The germline V gene encodes CDR1 SEHNR and CDR2 FQNEAQ (reference sequence). The CDR3 is 16 residues long. CDR3: CASSLGGPGSRPEQYF. The full variable domain, with the rest looked up from reference TRBV7-9 and TRBJ2-7, is DTGVSQNPRHKITKRGQNVTFRCDPISEHNRLYWYRQTLGQGPEFLTYFQNEAQLEKSRLLSDRFSAERPKGSFSTLEIQRTEQGDSAMYLCASSLGGPGSRPEQYFGPGTRLTVT.

The chain employs TRBV29-1 and TRBJ2-2; TCRdb gives TRBD1 as the D gene, but with no DNA this cannot be confirmed. Germline V gene lookup returns CDR1 SQVTM and CDR2 ANQGSEA. The CDR3 has 14 residues. The CDR3: CSVAPGSNTGELFF.

This chain connects TRBV6-5 to TRBJ2-5; as DNA is missing, the TRBD1 call by TCRdb cannot be tested. The germline gives CDR1 MNHEY, CDR2 SVGAGI. The CDR3 is 14 amino acids. The CDR3 protein is CASSGTFSRETQYF.

The genes are TRBV28 and TRBJ1-5. The CDR3 runs 12 residues. Germline CDR1 and CDR2: MDHEN and SYDVKM. CDR3 amino acids: CASNGPNQPQHF.

CDR3 protein: CASSFPGIDGYTF. The gene calls are TRBV7-9 and TRBJ1-2; TCRdb proposes TRBD1, but this gene call is untestable without DNA. Germline V gene data show CDR1 as SEHNR and CDR2 as FQNEAQ (reference sequence). The CDR3 length is 13 residues.

The chain has TRBV7-8 and TRBJ2-1; checking the TCRdb D call of TRBD2 is not possible without DNA. Per germline, CDR1 SGHVS and CDR2 FQNEAQ. The CDR3 consists of 16 residues. The CDR3 sequence: CASSLEMGGLYNEQFF.

V is TRBV28 and J is TRBJ1-1. In germline, CDR1 is MDHEN, CDR2 SYDVKM. The length of the CDR3 is 15 residues. The CDR3 protein is CASKQMGRVVTEAFF.

The rearrangement joins TRBV18 to TRBJ2-1; TCRdb lists TRBD2, though no DNA is available to test this call. Germline CDR1 reads KGHSH; CDR2 reads LQKENI. The length of the CDR3 is 16 residues. The CDR3 sequence is CASSPSRGGSYNEQFF.

The rearrangement uses TRBV29-1 and TRBJ2-1; absent DNA, TCRdb's TRBD2 call cannot be checked. The CDR3 covers 14 residues. Germline loops: CDR1 SQVTM, CDR2 ANQGSEA. This chain's CDR3 is CSVGGGTSGNEQFF.

The chain is built from TRBV20-1 and TRBJ2-7; TCRdb names TRBD2, which stays unverified in the absence of DNA. The germline V gene encodes CDR1 DFQATT and CDR2 SNEGSKA (reference sequence). The CDR3 contains 14 residues. CDR3 in amino acids: CSARGLAGGYEQYF.

The chain links TRBV12-3 or TRBV12-4 to TRBJ2-7; the D gene TCRdb calls, TRBD1, cannot be checked with no DNA. The CDR3 has 12 amino acids. The CDR3 region is CASRESGYEQYF.

V gene TRBV12-3 or TRBV12-4 combines with J gene TRBJ1-1; the TRBD1 assignment by TCRdb is unverifiable without DNA. This CDR3 has 12 residues. The chain's CDR3 is CASSPGSIYGFF.

This chain links TRBV11-2 with TRBJ2-1; TCRdb indicates TRBD2, and absent DNA this call remains unverified. The CDR3 contains 16 residues. Germline V gene lookup returns CDR1 SGHAT and CDR2 FQNNGV. The CDR3 reads CASSSMTSRTDNEQFF.

The rearrangement uses TRBV3-1 and TRBJ2-2; TCRdb selects TRBD1, and the lack of DNA leaves this call unchecked. CDR3 length: 15 amino acids. CDR1 and CDR2 from the germline V gene are LGHDT and YNNKEL (reference sequence). The CDR3 reads CAEKAGTGTPGELFF.

The chain uses TRBV7-6 and TRBJ2-3; no DNA is available, so the TRBD2 call from TCRdb remains unchecked. Germline CDR1 is SGHVS and CDR2 is FNYEAQ. The CDR3 is 20 amino acids. The CDR3 spells CASSLVPGLAGGHNTDTQYF.

J is TRBJ1-1 and V is TRBV20-1; TCRdb proposes TRBD1, but this gene call is untestable without DNA. The CDR3 length is 16 residues. The V gene's germline CDR1 is DFQATT and CDR2 SNEGSKA (reference sequence). CDR3 sequence: CSASPFNRGRNTEAFF.

The chain recombines TRBV20-1 with TRBJ2-1; TCRdb selects TRBD1, and the lack of DNA leaves this call unchecked. The CDR3 is 15 amino acids. Germline lookup yields CDR1 DFQATT and CDR2 SNEGSKA (reference sequence). The chain's CDR3 is CSARLGDGKYNEQFF.

This chain connects TRBV9 to TRBJ2-1. CDR3 length equals 12 residues. Germline CDR1 is SGDLS and CDR2 is YYNGEE. CDR3 residues: CASSAELNEQFF.

This chain connects TRBV15 to TRBJ2-1; TCRdb names TRBD1, which stays unverified in the absence of DNA. The germline V gene has CDR1 LNHNV and CDR2 YYDKDF (reference sequence). The CDR3 has 15 amino acids. The CDR3: CATSRARGGYNEQFF. The whole variable domain, remainder taken from reference TRBV15 and TRBJ2-1, is DAMVIQNPRYQVTQFGKPVTLSCSQTLNHNVMYWYQQKSSQAPKLLFHYYDKDFNNEADTPDNFQSRRPNTSFCFLDIRSPGLGDTAMYLCATSRARGGYNEQFFGPGTRLTVL.

The chain links TRBV19 to TRBJ2-1; TCRdb calls TRBD1, which cannot be checked without DNA. CDR3 length equals 15 residues. Germline CDR1 LNHDA, CDR2 SQIVND (reference sequence). CDR3 loop: CASSIGGGDYNEQFF.

The chain links TRBV6-5 to TRBJ2-1; the TCRdb call, TRBD1, lacks DNA for checking. This CDR3 contains 19 residues. Germline V gene data show CDR1 as MNHEY and CDR2 as SVGAGI. This CDR3 reads CASSSPNPRTRNPYNEQFF.

The gene calls are TRBV7-9 and TRBJ2-7. The CDR3 length is 13 residues. The V gene's germline CDR1 is SEHNR and CDR2 FQNEAQ (reference sequence). CDR3 amino acids: CASMADDSYEQYF.

V gene TRBV27 combines with J gene TRBJ2-3; without DNA, the TCRdb call of TRBD1 cannot be checked. The CDR3 has 17 residues. Germline values: CDR1 MNHEY, CDR2 SMNVEV (reference sequence). The CDR3 spells CASSLSYRGESTDTQYF.

This chain joins TRBV5-1 and TRBJ2-1; absent DNA, TCRdb's TRBD2 call cannot be checked. In germline, CDR1 is SGHRS, CDR2 YFSETQ. This CDR3 is built from 16 residues. CDR3 sequence reads: CASSTRQGRDYNEQFF.

V and J are TRBV4-3 and TRBJ1-2. This CDR3 region has 15 residues. Germline V gives CDR1 LGHNA, CDR2 YSLEER. CDR3 protein: CASGQDVGGDYGYTF.

The chain has TRBV5-1 and TRBJ1-1. Germline lookup yields CDR1 SGHRS and CDR2 YFSETQ. The CDR3 has 15 residues. The CDR3 sequence: CASSLVWEGNTEAFF.

The chain combines TRBV12-3 or TRBV12-4 with TRBJ1-3. The CDR3 has 16 amino acids. Here the CDR3 reads CASSLISPTWGNTIYF.

The chain uses TRBV4-1 and TRBJ2-5; the TCRdb call, TRBD2, lacks DNA for checking. The germline V gene encodes CDR1 MGHRA and CDR2 YSYEKL. This CDR3 is built from 17 residues. The CDR3 sequence is CASSQIRVGEGWETQYF.

J is TRBJ2-2 and V is TRBV7-7. Germline CDR1 SSHAT, CDR2 FNYEAQ (reference sequence). CDR3 length equals 15 residues. CDR3 residues: CASSFRFGETGELFF. Together with reference TRBV7-7 and TRBJ2-2, the CDR3 gives the full variable domain: GAGVSQSPRYKVTKRGQDVTLRCDPISSHATLYWYQQALGQGPEFLTYFNYEAQPDKSGLPSDRFSAERPEGSISTLTIQRTEQRDSAMYRCASSFRFGETGELFFGEGSRLTVL.

The rearrangement uses TRBV25-1 and TRBJ2-7. Germline assignment: CDR1 MGHDK and CDR2 SYGVNS. CDR3 length: 15 amino acids. The CDR3 region is CASSGSGLSSYEQYF.